The present T cell receptor (beta chain) was sequenced within a study of blood T cell repertoires in COVID-19. At the level of the study: COVID-19 samples collected from the United States, Italy and Spain covered acute and convalescent phases. PBMCs, B-cell-depleted T cells, or T cells provided the cDNA or gDNA that made up the material.

Germline V gene data show CDR1 as SGHRS and CDR2 as YFSETQ. The CDR3 sequence is 16 residues long. Trimming at V came to 4 bases and at J to 4 bases, leaving 9 bases not matched to a gene. Only one count was recorded for this clone. As processed by the authors: From reference gene primer amplification, estimates of nucleated cell counts were derived. The table came from immunoSEQ multiplex PCR; TCRdb's copy has only in-frame clones and leaves some out. V and J calls and clone size come straight from that table; D and trimming were deduced from the DNA. The profile covers under 250,000 clones, with 86% appearing a single time and around 1.5% taken by the ten largest.

V gene TRBV5-1 combines with J gene TRBJ2-1; 9 bases line up with TRBD2. The TCR sequence derives from a woman aged 60 to 75 who had recovered from COVID-19. The material sequenced was peripheral blood. CDR3 region: CASSPPSGGIYNEQFF. The DNA for the CDR3 is TGCGCCAGCAGCCCCCCCAGCGGGGGGATATACAATGAGCAGTTCTTC.